These 29 T cell receptor beta chains were sequenced from one sample in a study of CD8 T cells in ankylosing spondylitis (TCRdb year 2017). Library prep was done by 5' RACE. Sequencer: Illumina HiSeq 2500. In-frame beta chains were kept once TCRdb had trimmed the public reads at Q25 with fastp and called clones with MiXCR. Identical CDR3 proteins give one entry, which carries the most common genes and DNA. This sample gives about 340,000 distinct CDR3 sequences in total; 20% to 25% of them show up just once. The top ten constitute around 14% of the sample. Sequencing was done on a sample of blood, either unsorted or a sorted T cell fraction (not recorded which). Receptors were obtained from a male donor with ankylosing spondylitis or in good health (not recorded which).

This clonotype was seen only a few times. The rearrangement joins TRBV20-1 to TRBJ2-7, with D possibly being TRBD1 (6 bases). Trimming removed 2 bases from V and 1 base from J, with 12 bases in between. There are 14 residues in the CDR3. Germline V gene data show CDR1 as DFQATT and CDR2 as SNEGSKA (reference sequence). The CDR3 sequence is CSARRVTGSYEQYF. In nucleotides, the CDR3 is TGCAGTGCTAGACGAGTGACAGGATCCTACGAGCAGTACTTC.

This chain joins TRBV28 and TRBJ2-3; no clear D gene. This CDR3 is built from 13 residues. Germline CDR1 and CDR2: MDHEN and SYDVKM. V lost 6 bases and J lost 3, with 10 bases in between. The CDR3 loop reads CASSRYRTDTQYF. DNA for the CDR3: TGTGCCAGCAGCCGGTACCGGACAGATACGCAGTATTTT. The variable domain in full, completed from reference TRBV28 and TRBJ2-3, reads DVKVTQSSRYLVKRTGEKVFLECVQDMDHENMFWYRQDPGLGLRLIYFSYDVKMKEKGDIPEGYSVSREKKERFSLILESASTNQTSMYLCASSRYRTDTQYFGPGTRLTVL.

J is TRBJ2-1 and V is TRBV4-1; tentatively, D is TRBD1 or TRBD2 (6 bases each). The ends were cut back, 4 bases at V and 7 bases at J, with 14 bases in the middle. This CDR3 spans 14 amino acids. Germline CDR1 is MGHRA and CDR2 is YSYEKL. The CDR3 bases are TGCGCCAGCAGCCCCGGGGGCCCGGAAAATGAGCAGTTCTTC. The encoded protein is CASSPGGPENEQFF.

This clonotype was found a few times. The V gene is TRBV11-2, the J gene TRBJ2-7; the D is unclear. Between the trimmed V and J ends, which lost 2 bases and 4 bases, there was a span of 9 bases. Germline CDR1 SGHAT, CDR2 FQNNGV. CDR3 length: 13 amino acids. CDR3 sequence (DNA): TGTGCCAGCAGCTTACCTCCCGTATACGAGCAGTACTTC. It is translated as CASSLPPVYEQYF.

The chain carries TRBV7-9 and TRBJ2-1, with 8 bases fitting TRBD2. This CDR3 has 13 residues. From germline, CDR1 is SEHNR and CDR2 FQNEAQ (reference sequence). Germline trimming cut 3 bases from V and 12 bases from J; bases unmatched to any gene: 7. CDR3 in amino acids: CASSFDAGGGQFF. The CDR3, as DNA: TGTGCCAGCAGCTTCGACGCGGGGGGAGGGCAGTTCTTC.

This clonotype was detected a few times. The chain joins TRBV20-1 to TRBJ2-7; D call uncertain. The CDR3 runs to 12 residues. Germline V lookup: CDR1 DFQATT, CDR2 SNEGSKA (reference sequence). V shed 0 bases and J shed 3 bases, with 6 bases lying between them. For the CDR3, the DNA is TGCAGTGCTAGAGACAGCCACTACGAGCAGTACTTC. It translates to CSARDSHYEQYF.

J is TRBJ2-1 and V is TRBV13, with D perhaps matching TRBD1 (5 bases). CDR1 and CDR2 from the germline V gene are PRHDT and FYEKMQ (reference sequence). This CDR3 is built from 15 residues. Deletions cut 4 bases from V and 0 bases from J, with 10 bases between. CDR3 protein: CASSYSGYSYNEQFF. For the CDR3, the DNA is TGTGCCAGCAGCTATTCAGGGTACTCCTACAATGAGCAGTTCTTC. The full variable domain, in which reference TRBV13 and TRBJ2-1 provide the parts outside the CDR3, is AAGVIQSPRHLIKEKRETATLKCYPIPRHDTVYWYQQGPGQDPQFLISFYEKMQSDKGSIPDRFSAQQFSDYHSELNMSSLELGDSALYFCASSYSGYSYNEQFFGPGTRLTVL.

In this sample, this clonotype turned up many times. The V call is TRBV20-1, the J call TRBJ2-3, with 10 positions matching TRBD2. This CDR3 is built from 16 residues. CDR1 is DFQATT, CDR2 SNEGSKA, per germline (reference sequence). V lost 0 bases to trimming and J lost 3 bases; unmatched junction nucleotides: 6. The CDR3 region is CSARDPLAGETDTQYF. The CDR3 coding sequence is TGCAGTGCTAGAGATCCCCTAGCGGGGGAGACAGATACGCAGTATTTT.

The rearrangement joins TRBV6-2 or TRBV6-3 to TRBJ2-1; 8 positions match TRBD2. Per the germline V gene, CDR1 is MNHEY and CDR2 is SVGEGT. This CDR3 has 20 residues. V lost 0 bases and J lost 1; bases outside the gene matches: 14. The CDR3 sequence is CASSYSTIGSGGRSYNEQFF. CDR3 sequence (DNA): TGTGCCAGCAGTTACTCGACGATAGGATCGGGGGGGAGGTCCTACAATGAGCAGTTCTTC.

This clonotype was observed a handful of times. This chain joins TRBV12-3 or TRBV12-4 and TRBJ2-3; tentative D call: TRBD1 (5 bases). The length of the CDR3 is 15 residues. V lost 5 bases to trimming and J lost 2 bases, with 14 bases between them. This chain's CDR3 is CASSPALGPTDTQYF. The CDR3 nucleotides are TGTGCCAGCAGTCCCGCCCTGGGGCCCACAGATACGCAGTATTTT.

This clonotype was recorded many times. The gene calls are TRBV4-1 and TRBJ1-2; D is unclear. With 0 bases removed from V and 4 bases from J, the gap between germline ends came to 9 bases. The CDR3 is 14 amino acids. Germline CDR1 reads MGHRA; CDR2 reads YSYEKL. CDR3: CASSQEGWGYGYTF. Written as DNA, the CDR3 is TGCGCCAGCAGCCAAGAAGGGTGGGGCTATGGCTACACCTTC.

This chain connects TRBV7-9 to TRBJ2-5, with 8 positions matching TRBD2. This CDR3 comprises 14 residues. Germline V gene lookup returns CDR1 SEHNR and CDR2 FQNEAQ (reference sequence). The V segment lost 7 bases and the J segment 2 bases; nucleotides outside the gene matches: 6. The CDR3: CASTLLAVQETQYF. The CDR3 DNA is TGTGCCAGCACCCTACTAGCGGTACAAGAGACCCAGTACTTC.

This clonotype was recorded once. The chain joins TRBV7-9 to TRBJ1-5, with a weak D call TRBD1 (5 bases). V was shortened by 4 bases and J by 1 base, with 14 bases between the two germline ends. The germline V gene has CDR1 SEHNR and CDR2 FQNEAQ (reference sequence). This CDR3 region has 16 residues. CDR3 in DNA: TGTGCCAGCAGCTCATCGGGCGCAGGGAGCAATCAGCCCCAGCATTTT. This codes for CASSSSGAGSNQPQHF.

This clonotype was found a few times. The chain joins TRBV9 to TRBJ2-5, with 10 nucleotides matching TRBD2. Per germline, CDR1 SGDLS and CDR2 YYNGEE. Losses at the gene ends were 0 bases for V and 5 bases for J; bases not matched to a gene: 13. This CDR3 has 18 amino acids. The CDR3 reads CASSVASGSPLGRETQYF. CDR3 sequence (DNA): TGTGCCAGCAGCGTAGCTAGCGGGAGTCCCCTAGGCAGGGAGACCCAGTACTTC.

This sequence joins TRBV27 and TRBJ2-2; 9 bases line up with TRBD2. The length of the CDR3 is 15 residues. V gave up 4 bases and J gave up 3 bases; unmatched junction bases: 3. CDR1 is MNHEY and CDR2 is SMNVEV in the germline V gene (reference sequence). In DNA form, the CDR3 reads TGTGCCAGCAGTTATGCTAGCGGGGACACCGGGGAGCTGTTTTTT. This gives the protein CASSYASGDTGELFF.

This rearrangement joins TRBV28 to TRBJ2-1; D remains unclear. CDR3 length: 14 residues. Between the trimmed V and J ends, which lost 3 bases and 0 bases, there was a span of 6 bases. Germline assignment: CDR1 MDHEN and CDR2 SYDVKM. The CDR3 protein is CASSFGDSYNEQFF. CDR3 nucleotides: TGTGCCAGCAGTTTCGGAGACTCCTACAATGAGCAGTTCTTC.

This clonotype was observed at least ten times. V is TRBV12-3 or TRBV12-4 and J is TRBJ1-4; 7 nucleotides match TRBD1. The CDR3 is 14 residues long. The junction had 8 bases not matched to a gene; V was cut back by 5 bases and J by 8 bases. The CDR3 is CASSPQGVWEKLFF. The CDR3 nucleotides read TGTGCCAGCAGTCCGCAGGGGGTATGGGAAAAACTGTTTTTT.

The gene calls are TRBV11-1 and TRBJ2-5, with a tentative D call TRBD1 (5 bases). V was pared by 0 bases and J by 0 bases, with 20 bases between. CDR3 length: 19 residues. Germline CDR1 reads SGHAT; CDR2 reads FQDESV (reference sequence). The CDR3 sequence: CASSLALVGPGHNQETQYF. The CDR3, as DNA: TGTGCCAGCAGCTTAGCACTGGTGGGGCCGGGCCACAACCAAGAGACCCAGTACTTC.

The genes are TRBV4-1 and TRBJ2-1; the D gene could be TRBD1 or TRBD2 (5 bases each). Germline-derived CDR1 and CDR2 are MGHRA and YSYEKL. This CDR3 contains 15 residues. V shed 3 bases and J shed 7 bases, with 16 bases lying between them. In DNA form, the CDR3 reads TGCGCCAGCAGCCACCCGGGGCAGGAGATAAATGAGCAGTTCTTC. It encodes CASSHPGQEINEQFF.

The CDR3 spells CASTQGGFTEAFF. In nucleotides, the CDR3 is TGTGCCAGCACCCAAGGGGGGTTCACTGAAGCTTTCTTT. This chain uses TRBV12-3 or TRBV12-4 with TRBJ1-1; D might be TRBD1 (6 bases). Trimming removed 7 bases at V and 4 bases at J, with 13 bases between. CDR3 length: 13 amino acids.

This rearrangement joins TRBV20-1 to TRBJ2-7, with D tentatively TRBD1 (6 bases). Deletions cut 4 bases from V and 3 bases from J, with 13 bases between. The CDR3 totals 13 residues. The germline CDR1 and CDR2 sequences are DFQATT and SNEGSKA (reference sequence). The CDR3 region has the DNA TGCAGTGCTAACCGGGACACATACTACGAGCAGTACTTC. As protein: CSANRDTYYEQYF.

At least ten counts were recorded for this clonotype. The V gene is TRBV20-1, the J gene TRBJ2-1, with D unresolved. Looked up from germline, CDR1 is DFQATT and CDR2 is SNEGSKA (reference sequence). Trimming took 0 bases from V and 4 from J, leaving 4 bases between them. This CDR3 region has 12 residues. Here the CDR3 DNA reads TGCAGTGCTAGAGACATGTACAATGAGCAGTTCTTC. It encodes CSARDMYNEQFF.

V is TRBV4-1 and J is TRBJ2-1; no clear D gene. V shed 0 bases and J shed 8 bases, with 5 bases lying between them. Per germline, CDR1 MGHRA and CDR2 YSYEKL. The CDR3 is made up of 12 amino acids. As DNA, the CDR3 is TGCGCCAGCAGCCAAGATCTCGATGAGCAGTTCTTC. This gives the protein CASSQDLDEQFF.

This clonotype was picked up a small number of times. The chain uses TRBV12-3 or TRBV12-4 and TRBJ2-1, with a tentative D call TRBD1 (5 bases). This CDR3 comprises 13 residues. Trimming stripped 2 bases from V and 8 bases from J, with 10 bases between. The CDR3 DNA sequence: TGTGCCAGCAGTTTAACCAGGGTGGATGAGCAGTTCTTC. Translation: CASSLTRVDEQFF.

The chain employs TRBV4-1 and TRBJ1-3; D gene unclear. This CDR3 has 15 residues. V was clipped by 0 bases and J by 0 bases, with 6 bases between them. Looked up from germline, CDR1 is MGHRA and CDR2 is YSYEKL. CDR3 sequence reads: CASSQEGRSGNTIYF. In DNA form, the CDR3 reads TGCGCCAGCAGCCAAGAGGGCCGCTCTGGAAACACCATATATTTT.

This chain joins TRBV3-1 and TRBJ2-2; possibly TRBD1 or TRBD2 for D (6 bases each). This CDR3 region has 20 residues. Between the trimmed V and J ends, which lost 4 bases and 4 bases, there was a span of 28 bases. Germline lookup yields CDR1 LGHDT and CDR2 YNNKEL (reference sequence). This chain's CDR3 is CASSLIVGGGIVGSTGELFF. The CDR3 nucleotides are TGTGCCAGCAGCCTCATAGTGGGGGGCGGAATCGTCGGAAGCACCGGGGAGCTGTTTTTT.

This clonotype was found a few times. The chain has TRBV6-1 and TRBJ2-7; no definite D call. Trimming pared 4 bases from V and 7 bases from J, leaving 20 bases between. Germline CDR1 MNHNS, CDR2 SASEGT. CDR3 length: 15 residues. CDR3 in DNA: TGTGCCAGCAGTGCCGTGGAGCCTTCCCTTAGGGAGCAGTACTTC. This codes for CASSAVEPSLREQYF.

Only a few counts were recorded for this clonotype. The chain employs TRBV20-1 and TRBJ1-4, with TRBD1 matching 8 bases. Trimming took 6 bases from V and 3 from J; bases not matched to a gene: 12. Germline V CDR1 and CDR2: DFQATT, SNEGSKA (reference sequence). This CDR3 is 16 amino acids long. CDR3 nucleotides: TGCAGTGCGGGATACATAACAGGGGGTGCTAATGAAAAACTGTTTTTT. Its translation: CSAGYITGGANEKLFF.

The V gene is TRBV12-3 or TRBV12-4, the J gene TRBJ2-5, with TRBD2 matching over 15 bases. This CDR3 comprises 17 residues. V lost 5 bases, J lost 5 bases, and 9 bases stayed unmatched. As DNA, the CDR3 is TGTGCCAGCAGTCCTTGGACTAGCGGGGGGGCTGGGGAGACCCAGTACTTC. Its translation is CASSPWTSGGAGETQYF.